This TCR beta chain appears in the sequencing data of a study of blood T cells in healthy people across ages. Whole-study findings and limits: Relative to aged donors, long-lived donors carried more naive CD4+ cells and displayed higher diversity. Investigators viewed diversity estimates from one million T cells as underestimates, the study reported.

Primed by a sample-barcoded 5' primer and a J-beta primer mix, a second PCR proceeded for 7 to 11 cycles. TCRdb independently ran MiXCR on the 5' RACE reads; one entry per CDR3 protein. The sample holds approximately 690,000 distinct CDR3 sequences; roughly two fifths are singletons and the top ten take around 32%. Every sample yielded at least 6.5 million isolated PBMCs. Total RNA extracted from each sample amounted to at least 5 micrograms. A note on this clonotype: Its antigen is unidentified. One end of the junction varies from germline; a read error may be responsible.

Looked up from germline, CDR1 is MNHEY and CDR2 is SMNVEV (reference sequence). This CDR3 has 11 residues. The chain has TRBV27 and TRBJ1-4; D is unresolved. The sequenced sample consisted of blood. The sequence was collected from a man older than 75 in good health. CDR3 DNA sequence: TGTGCCAGCAGTGATAGGCAAAAACTGGTTTTT. Protein product: CASSDRQKLVF.